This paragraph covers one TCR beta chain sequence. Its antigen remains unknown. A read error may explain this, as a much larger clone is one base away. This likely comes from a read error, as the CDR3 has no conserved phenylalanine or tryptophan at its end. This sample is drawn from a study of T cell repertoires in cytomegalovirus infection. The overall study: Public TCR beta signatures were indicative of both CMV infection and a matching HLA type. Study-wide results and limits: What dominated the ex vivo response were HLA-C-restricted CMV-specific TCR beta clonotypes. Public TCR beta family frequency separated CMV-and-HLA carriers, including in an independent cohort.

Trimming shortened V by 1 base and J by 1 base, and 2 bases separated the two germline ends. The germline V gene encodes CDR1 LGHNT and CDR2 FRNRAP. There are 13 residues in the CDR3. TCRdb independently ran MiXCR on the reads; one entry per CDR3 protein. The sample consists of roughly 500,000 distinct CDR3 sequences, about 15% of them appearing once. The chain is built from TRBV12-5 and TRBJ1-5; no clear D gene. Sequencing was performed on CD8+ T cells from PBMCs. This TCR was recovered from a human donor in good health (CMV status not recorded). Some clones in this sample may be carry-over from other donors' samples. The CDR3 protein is CASGLGSNQPQHS. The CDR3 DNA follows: TGTGCTAGTGGTTTGGGGAGCAATCAGCCCCAGCATTCT.